The rows below give T cell receptor beta chains drawn from one sample of a study of T-cell memory formation after mild COVID-19. One entry per CDR3 protein results from TCRdb running MiXCR on the 5' RACE reads. The repertoire has roughly 300,000 distinct CDR3 sequences, roughly 13% of them found once; the top ten carry 20% to 25%. Sequenced: PBMCs or a T cell subset sorted from them (not recorded which). Receptors originate from a man between 18 and 35 years old who had mild COVID-19 (a few samples of this study predate the infection). Cell type and time point are not known. Each CDR3 is given with its conserved first and last residue. D genes are given only for firm matches. Rows may omit the clone size; those that give it use once, few, many or a size class.

clone size	D gene	V gene	J gene	CDR3 protein	CDR3 DNA
.	.	TRBV20-1	TRBJ1-1	CSATTTANTEAFF	TGCAGTGCTACAACGACAGCGAACACTGAAGCTTTCTTT
.	.	TRBV9	TRBJ1-3	CASSVEGAPENTIYF	TGTGCCAGCAGCGTAGAAGGGGCTCCGGAGAACACCATATATTTT
.	TRBD1	TRBV28	TRBJ1-1	CASSFHRGAFF	TGTGCCAGCAGTTTTCACAGGGGAGCTTTCTTT
.	TRBD2	TRBV10-2	TRBJ2-5	CASRGWGGNQETQYF	TGCGCCAGCAGGGGGTGGGGGGGGAACCAAGAGACCCAGTACTTC
many	TRBD1	TRBV6-5	TRBJ2-7	CASRQGQGASYEQYF	TGTGCCAGCAGGCAAGGCCAGGGGGCATCCTACGAGCAGTACTTC
.	TRBD1	TRBV11-2	TRBJ2-7	CASSSIRDRDYEQYF	TGTGCCAGCAGCTCTATCCGGGACAGAGACTACGAGCAGTACTTC
few	.	TRBV6-5	TRBJ1-6	CASRGRSSYNSPLHF	TGTGCCAGCAGGGGCCGTAGCTCCTATAATTCACCCCTCCACTTT
.	.	TRBV28	TRBJ2-5	CASSRNKETQYF	TGTGCCAGCAGCCGAAACAAAGAGACCCAGTACTTC
few	.	TRBV12-3/TRBV12-4	TRBJ2-1	CASSLDRGRYNEQFF	TGTGCCAGCAGTTTGGACCGGGGGCGCTACAATGAGCAGTTCTTC
few	.	TRBV12-3/TRBV12-4	TRBJ2-1	CASSPQGRAPLNEQFF	TGTGCCAGCAGCCCCCAGGGGAGGGCACCCTTGAATGAGCAGTTCTTC
.	.	TRBV9	TRBJ1-1	CASSPRGGYTEAFF	TGTGCCAGCAGCCCCCGGGGAGGATACACTGAAGCTTTCTTT
many	.	TRBV19	TRBJ2-3	CASSRYIADTQYF	TGTGCCAGTAGTCGCTACATCGCAGATACGCAGTATTTT
few	.	TRBV5-1	TRBJ2-5	CASSLVAGMETQYF	TGCGCCAGCAGCTTGGTGGCGGGCATGGAGACCCAGTACTTC
few	.	TRBV10-3	TRBJ2-7	CAISDLTGTRDYEQYF	TGTGCCATCAGTGACCTAACCGGGACACGGGACTACGAGCAGTACTTC
.	.	TRBV4-2	TRBJ2-2	CASSPGPPTGELFF	TGTGCCAGCAGCCCCGGACCTCCGACCGGGGAGCTGTTTTTT
.	.	TRBV28	TRBJ2-5	CASSFPALGLETQYF	TGTGCCAGCAGTTTTCCGGCCCTTGGACTAGAGACCCAGTACTTC
many	.	TRBV5-1	TRBJ1-1	CASSLVPNTEAFF	TGCGCCAGCAGCTTGGTCCCGAACACTGAAGCTTTCTTT
few	TRBD1	TRBV5-1	TRBJ2-5	CASSRTGLRVVTQYF	TGCGCCAGCAGCCGGACAGGGTTGAGGGTCGTCACCCAGTACTTC
many	.	TRBV7-9	TRBJ2-2	CASSLFDNPTTGELFF	TGTGCCAGCAGCTTGTTCGACAATCCCACAACCGGGGAGCTGTTTTTT
.	TRBD1	TRBV2	TRBJ1-4	CASSVWQGAEKLFF	TGTGCCAGCAGTGTATGGCAGGGGGCGGAAAAACTGTTTTTT
few	TRBD1	TRBV12-5	TRBJ1-2	CASGLAGTGGGYTF	TGTGCTAGTGGTTTGGCCGGGACAGGAGGGGGCTACACCTTC
few	.	TRBV20-1	TRBJ2-4	CSASSITGNIQYF	TGCAGTGCTAGTTCTATCACGGGAAACATTCAGTACTTC
few	TRBD2	TRBV20-1	TRBJ2-2	CSASGAGGPVGELFF	TGCAGTGCTAGCGGGGCGGGGGGGCCCGTCGGGGAGCTGTTTTTT
.	TRBD2	TRBV27	TRBJ2-5	CASSFHRVLAGLGTQYF	TGTGCCAGCAGTTTCCATCGGGTGCTAGCGGGGTTGGGGACCCAGTACTTC
few	TRBD2	TRBV7-2	TRBJ2-3	CASSLSGGGVTDTQYF	TGTGCCAGCAGCTTAAGCGGCGGGGGGGTGACAGATACGCAGTATTTT
few	.	TRBV5-1	TRBJ1-6	CASSLGGINNSPLHF	TGCGCCAGCAGCCTCGGGGGAATCAATAATTCACCCCTCCACTTT
many	TRBD1	TRBV28	TRBJ1-1	CASSPPGTGSGDTEAFF	TGTGCCAGCAGTCCCCCCGGGACAGGGTCTGGAGATACTGAAGCTTTCTTT
.	TRBD2	TRBV7-2	TRBJ2-5	CASRRRRAGQETQYF	TGTGCCAGCAGGCGCCGACGAGCGGGGCAAGAGACCCAGTACTTC
.	TRBD2	TRBV7-9	TRBJ2-3	CASSRGGGSASGSRDTQYF	TGTGCCAGCAGCCGGGGGGGGGGCTCGGCTAGCGGGAGCAGGGATACGCAGTATTTT
few	.	TRBV10-3	TRBJ1-5	CAISEGGVAGQPQHF	TGTGCCATCAGTGAAGGGGGGGTCGCGGGACAGCCCCAGCATTTT
.	TRBD1	TRBV5-1	TRBJ2-1	CASSLGQGAGDEQFF	TGCGCCAGCAGCTTGGGACAGGGGGCCGGGGATGAGCAGTTCTTC
.	TRBD1	TRBV6-5	TRBJ2-3	CASSLSDRGGHTQYF	TGTGCCAGCAGTCTATCGGACAGGGGCGGGCATACGCAGTATTTT
.	.	TRBV6-2/TRBV6-3	TRBJ2-1	CASSRRVGGDEQFF	TGTGCCAGCAGTCGCCGGGTAGGCGGCGATGAGCAGTTCTTC
.	.	TRBV5-1	TRBJ1-1	CASSPGQVGTFF	TGCGCCAGCAGCCCCGGGCAGGTCGGAACTTTCTTT
.	.	TRBV5-1	TRBJ2-5	CASSLDRRTQYF	TGCGCCAGCAGCTTGGACCGGCGGACCCAGTACTTC
few	.	TRBV12-3/TRBV12-4	TRBJ2-5	CASSRIGGVETQYF	TGTGCCAGCAGCCGAATCGGTGGGGTCGAGACCCAGTACTTC
.	TRBD2	TRBV20-1	TRBJ2-1	CSASGGADYNEQFF	TGCAGTGCTAGCGGGGGGGCCGACTACAATGAGCAGTTCTTC
many	.	TRBV5-4	TRBJ2-2	CASSHREGGTGELFF	TGTGCCAGCAGCCACCGAGAGGGGGGAACCGGGGAGCTGTTTTTT
.	.	TRBV6-5	TRBJ2-1	CASSYGQGGNEQFF	TGTGCCAGCAGTTACGGGCAGGGGGGCAATGAGCAGTTCTTC
.	.	TRBV29-1	TRBJ2-3	CSVRDTLTDTQYF	TGCAGCGTCCGGGACACACTCACAGATACGCAGTATTTT
.	TRBD2	TRBV10-3	TRBJ2-5	CAIRLAGEETQYF	TGTGCCATCAGACTAGCGGGGGAAGAGACCCAGTACTTC
.	TRBD1	TRBV12-3/TRBV12-4	TRBJ1-2	CASRPGQGSYGYTF	TGTGCCAGCAGGCCGGGACAGGGTTCCTATGGCTACACCTTC
.	.	TRBV21-1	TRBJ1-1	CASSKASPPEAFF	TGTGCCAGCAGCAAAGCATCGCCCCCTGAAGCTTTCTTT
few	.	TRBV18	TRBJ1-6	CASSPGVTSPLHF	TGTGCCAGCTCACCCGGGGTCACTTCACCCCTCCACTTT
.	TRBD1	TRBV11-2	TRBJ1-2	CASRPAGTGVAGYTF	TGTGCCAGCAGACCCGCTGGGACAGGGGTGGCTGGCTACACCTTC
few	.	TRBV5-1	TRBJ1-6	CASSLTTGQNSPLHF	TGCGCCAGCAGTTTGACGACAGGCCAAAATTCACCCCTCCACTTT
many	.	TRBV7-2	TRBJ2-2	CASSLWGAGELFF	TGTGCCAGCAGCTTATGGGGGGCCGGGGAGCTGTTTTTT
.	.	TRBV4-3	TRBJ1-1	CASSQVSAGATEAFF	TGCGCCAGCAGCCAGGTCTCCGCAGGGGCTACTGAAGCTTTCTTT
many	.	TRBV7-2	TRBJ2-3	CASTLRGSTDTQYF	TGTGCCAGCACTCTTAGGGGCAGCACAGATACGCAGTATTTT
once	.	TRBV20-1	TRBJ2-7	CSAEDSSYEQYF	TGCAGTGCTGAGGATAGCTCCTACGAGCAGTACTTC
few	.	TRBV10-3	TRBJ1-2	CAISEEAGWEGYTF	TGTGCCATCAGTGAAGAAGCGGGTTGGGAGGGCTACACCTTC
.	.	TRBV4-1	TRBJ2-7	CASSQEKVAYEQYF	TGCGCCAGCAGCCAAGAGAAGGTAGCCTACGAACAGTACTTC
many	.	TRBV5-6	TRBJ2-1	CASSLDAVNEQFF	TGTGCCAGCAGCTTGGACGCGGTCAATGAGCAGTTCTTC
few	TRBD1	TRBV24-1	TRBJ2-1	CATSDLAGQGDEQFF	TGTGCCACCAGTGACTTGGCCGGACAGGGAGACGAGCAGTTCTTC
few	.	TRBV15	TRBJ2-7	CATRGEGQVFSEQYF	TGTGCCACCAGGGGGGAGGGACAGGTATTTTCCGAGCAGTACTTC
.	.	TRBV4-3	TRBJ2-1	CASRGTAYNEQFF	TGCGCCAGCCGCGGGACCGCCTACAATGAGCAGTTCTTC